This T cell receptor beta chain was sequenced in a study of blood T cell repertoires in COVID-19. About the study: Samples taken during acute and convalescent COVID-19 were collected in the United States, Italy and Spain. PBMCs, B-cell-depleted T cells, or T cells provided the cDNA or gDNA that made up the material.

After removal of 4 bases from V and 1 base from J, the junction contained 4 bases not matched to a gene. CDR3 length: 14 residues. Germline V gene lookup returns CDR1 SQVTM and CDR2 ANQGSEA. Which cohort a participant joined came from the clinical history participants gave. Exposed study participants had met a COVID-19 case within 2 weeks before entry. Using immunoSEQ multiplex PCR, the repertoire was profiled, and TCRdb retains in-frame clones only, with some absent. The repertoire holds some 400,000 clones, roughly 92% seen once, with roughly 0.9% in the top ten. This receptor was identified in a woman aged 40 to 50 who had been exposed to COVID-19. The genes are TRBV29-1 and TRBJ2-5; 9 bases are a match to TRBD2. The sequenced sample was PBMCs or T cells enriched from blood (not recorded which). CDR3 sequence reads: CSVGGGRAQETQYF. As DNA, the CDR3 is TGCAGCGTTGGGGGCGGGAGGGCCCAAGAGACCCAGTACTTC.